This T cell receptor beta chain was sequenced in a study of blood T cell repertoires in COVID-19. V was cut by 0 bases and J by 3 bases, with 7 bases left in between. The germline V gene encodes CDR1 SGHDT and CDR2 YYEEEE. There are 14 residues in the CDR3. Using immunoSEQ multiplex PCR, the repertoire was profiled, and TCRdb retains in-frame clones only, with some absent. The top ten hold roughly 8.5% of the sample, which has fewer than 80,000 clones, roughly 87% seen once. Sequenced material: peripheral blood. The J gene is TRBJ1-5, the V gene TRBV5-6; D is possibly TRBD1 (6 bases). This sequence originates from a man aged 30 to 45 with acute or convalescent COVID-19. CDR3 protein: CASSLGGLNQPQHF. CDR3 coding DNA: TGTGCCAGCAGCTTGGGGGGGCTCAATCAGCCCCAGCATTTT.